The rows below give T cell receptor beta chains drawn from one sample of a study of CXCR4 blockade with PD-1 therapy in pancreatic cancer. TCRdb keeps only in-frame clones here, not all; method: immunoSEQ multiplex PCR. Of approximately 6,000 clones in the sample, 35% were seen once. Sample: tumor tissue. These receptors were taken from a human donor with pancreatic ductal adenocarcinoma. CDR3s include the opening cysteine and the closing phenylalanine or tryptophan. Each record gives: J gene, D gene, V gene, clone size, CDR3 protein, CDR3 DNA. The D gene is left open where the match is weak. Part of the rows lack a size; the others show once, few, many or a class for expanded clones.

J: TRBJ2-5
D: TRBD1
V: TRBV19
size: .
CDR3: CASSKQGALVAQYF
DNA: TGTGCCAGTAGTAAACAGGGGGCTCTGGTGGCCCAGTACTTC

J: TRBJ2-1
D: .
V: TRBV1
size: .
CDR3: CASSQAGTGGLRLNNEQFF
DNA: TGCGCCAGCAGCCAAGCCGGGACAGGGGGCCTACGTCTGAACAATGAGCAGTTCTTC

J: TRBJ2-7
D: .
V: TRBV28
size: .
CDR3: CASSFSVSNYEQYF
DNA: TGTGCCAGCAGTTTCTCCGTCAGCAACTACGAGCAGTACTTC

J: TRBJ2-7
D: TRBD1
V: TRBV29-1
size: .
CDR3: CSVEWGQGVNEQYF
DNA: TGCAGCGTTGAATGGGGACAGGGTGTCAACGAGCAGTACTTC

J: TRBJ2-1
D: TRBD2
V: TRBV5-1
size: few
CDR3: CASSLTARASGNDEQFF
DNA: TGCGCCAGCAGCTTGACCGCGAGGGCTAGCGGGAACGATGAGCAGTTCTTC

J: TRBJ1-4
D: .
V: TRBV5-1
size: .
CDR3: CASSFFGENEKLFF
DNA: TGCGCCAGCAGCTTTTTCGGTGAGAATGAAAAACTGTTTTTT

J: TRBJ1-5
D: TRBD1
V: TRBV6-4
size: few
CDR3: CASSSVTGVRQPQHF
DNA: TGTGCCAGCAGTTCGGTTACAGGGGTCCGTCAGCCCCAGCATTTT

J: TRBJ2-3
D: .
V: TRBV11-3
size: few
CDR3: CASSSYGQTTDTQYF
DNA: TGTGCCAGCAGCTCCTACGGACAGACCACAGATACGCAGTATTTT

J: TRBJ1-4
D: .
V: TRBV19
size: few
CDR3: CASRMGDEKLFF
DNA: TGTGCCAGTAGGATGGGGGATGAAAAACTGTTTTTT

J: TRBJ2-1
D: TRBD2
V: TRBV11-3
size: .
CDR3: CASSLETSGAIHEQFF
DNA: TGTGCCAGCAGCTTAGAGACTAGCGGGGCGATTCATGAGCAGTTCTTC

J: TRBJ2-1
D: .
V: TRBV12-5
size: medium-sized
CDR3: CASGLVGNEQFF
DNA: TGTGCCAGCGGCCTGGTTGGGAATGAGCAGTTCTTC

J: TRBJ2-7
D: .
V: TRBV29-1
size: .
CDR3: CSARTGNYEQYF
DNA: TGCAGCGCCCGGACTGGGAACTACGAGCAGTACTTC

J: TRBJ2-7
D: .
V: TRBV19
size: .
CDR3: CASSTLAGSFSEQYF
DNA: TGTGCCAGTAGTACACTCGCAGGGTCGTTCTCCGAGCAGTACTTC

J: TRBJ2-7
D: .
V: TRBV28
size: .
CDR3: CASSPDGLSEQYF
DNA: TGTGCCAGCAGCCCCGATGGACTTTCCGAGCAGTACTTC

J: TRBJ1-2
D: .
V: TRBV2
size: .
CDR3: CASTTPPDGYTF
DNA: TGTGCCAGCACAACACCCCCTGATGGCTACACCTTC

J: TRBJ2-3
D: .
V: TRBV19
size: .
CDR3: CASSIDAPSESTDTQYF
DNA: TGTGCCAGTAGTATAGATGCTCCTAGCGAAAGCACAGATACGCAGTATTTT